Sequencing of this T cell receptor beta chain was carried out in a study of OX40 agonist ivuxolimab in advanced cancers. Study at large: The dose-escalation group included hepatocellular carcinoma, melanoma, renal cell carcinoma and head and neck cancer. Past anti-PD-1, anti-PD-L1 or anti-CTLA-4 therapy was accepted, and 40% had received some.

There are a few counts of this clone. The repertoire was sequenced with immunoSEQ multiplex PCR; TCRdb's copy has only in-frame clones and lacks some. In the table there are over 50,000 clones, around 82% of which are singletons. Germline V gene sequence: CDR1 MNHEY, CDR2 SMNVEV (reference sequence). This CDR3 has 13 residues. The V end was cut by 8 bases, the J end by 0 bases, with 11 bases between. The clonotype originates from an adult with an advanced solid tumor such as melanoma, head and neck, liver or kidney cancer. This rearrangement joins TRBV27 to TRBJ2-7; the D gene is possibly TRBD2 (5 bases). This specimen was CD4+ or CD8+ T cells sorted from blood, taken in a trial of the OX40 agonist ivuxolimab. Here the CDR3 DNA reads TGTGCCAGCGGAGGTGAGGGCTCCTACGAGCAGTACTTC. It codes for CASGGEGSYEQYF.